What follows are 18 T cell receptor beta chains derived from one specimen sequenced in a study of blood T cell repertoires in COVID-19. Sequenced by immunoSEQ multiplex PCR; TCRdb stores in-frame clones only, minus some. The sample records 140,000 to 150,000 clones, under 90% being singletons. Sequenced material: peripheral blood. The receptors originated from a man between 65 and 80 years old who had recovered from COVID-19.

J is TRBJ2-7 and V is TRBV13; 11 bases line up with TRBD1. The CDR3 loop spans 13 amino acids. Trimming removed 5 bases from V and 5 bases from J; junction bases left unmatched: 2. Germline V gives CDR1 PRHDT, CDR2 FYEKMQ (reference sequence). The CDR3 region has the DNA TGTGCCAGCAGCATGGGACAGGGGGACGAGCAGTACTTC. Protein product: CASSMGQGDEQYF.

The CDR3 loop is CASSYRQGFGYEQYF. Here the CDR3 DNA reads TGTGCCAGTAGCTATAGACAGGGTTTCGGCTACGAGCAGTACTTC. The rearrangement uses TRBV19 and TRBJ2-7, with TRBD1 matching over 7 bases. The CDR3 has 15 residues. V shed 6 bases, J shed 3 bases, and the junction held 11 bases outside the gene matches. Looked up from germline, CDR1 is LNHDA and CDR2 is SQIVND (reference sequence).

This rearrangement joins TRBV6-5 to TRBJ2-3; 13 bases match TRBD2. Germline V lookup: CDR1 MNHEY, CDR2 SVGAGI. This CDR3 has 15 residues. V was pared by 2 bases and J by 7 bases, with 3 bases of the junction left unmatched. The chain's CDR3 is CASSYGLAGVNTQYF. CDR3 sequence (DNA): TGTGCCAGCAGTTACGGACTAGCGGGAGTAAATACGCAGTATTTT.

The J gene is TRBJ1-1, the V gene TRBV6-2 or TRBV6-3, with TRBD1 identical over 7 bases. Unmatched junction bases numbered 7, after V lost 6 bases and J lost 3 bases. Germline V lookup: CDR1 MNHEY, CDR2 SVGEGT. The length of the CDR3 is 14 residues. CDR3 in DNA: TGTGCCAGCAGCGAGACAGGGCGCGACACTGAAGCTTTCTTT. Its translation: CASSETGRDTEAFF.

The V gene is TRBV2, the J gene TRBJ1-5; D is possibly TRBD1 (5 bases). This CDR3 comprises 14 residues. The V and J ends lost 6 bases and 3 bases respectively, with 12 bases between them. The germline CDR1 and CDR2 sequences are SNHLY and FYNNEI. CDR3 sequence reads: CASRHRGTNQPQHF. The CDR3 nucleotides read TGTGCCAGCAGGCACCGGGGGACCAATCAGCCCCAGCATTTT.

This clone was detected a few times. The rearrangement joins TRBV2 to TRBJ1-1, with D perhaps TRBD1 (6 bases). V gave up 10 bases and J gave up 0 bases, with 15 bases separating them. Germline CDR1 is SNHLY and CDR2 is FYNNEI. The CDR3 runs 14 residues. The CDR3 DNA follows: TGTGCCACCCAGAAGGACAGAATGAACACTGAAGCTTTCTTT. This codes for CATQKDRMNTEAFF.

CDR3 sequence: CASSRKETQYF. The DNA for the CDR3 is TGTGCCAGCAGCCGTAAAGAGACCCAGTACTTC. This chain uses TRBV3-1 (or the pseudogene TRBV3-2) with TRBJ2-5, with D unclear. The CDR3 spans 11 residues. Germline V gene sequence: CDR1 LGHDT, CDR2 YNNKEL (reference sequence). Trimming left V 4 bases short and J 3 bases short, with 3 bases between.

This chain uses TRBV10-1 with TRBJ2-1; D is possibly TRBD2 (5 bases). CDR3 length: 13 residues. The germline CDR1 and CDR2 sequences are WNHNN and SYGVQD (reference sequence). Trimming cost V 3 bases and J 8 bases, with 11 bases left between them. CDR3 DNA sequence: TGCGCCAGCAGTGACGACCGGCGGGATGAGCAGTTCTTC. This translates into CASSDDRRDEQFF.

This chain joins TRBV2 and TRBJ2-7, with TRBD2 matching over 9 bases. The germline CDR1 and CDR2 sequences are SNHLY and FYNNEI. The J segment lost 0 bases and the V segment lost 6 bases, leaving 3 bases of the junction unmatched. This CDR3 comprises 14 residues. The CDR3 DNA follows: TGTGCCAGCAGAAAGCGGGAGGCCTCCTACGAGCAGTACTTC. Translation gives CASRKREASYEQYF.

The V gene is TRBV7-9, the J gene TRBJ2-5; D might be TRBD2 (5 bases). This CDR3 comprises 13 residues. Germline-derived CDR1 and CDR2 are SEHNR and FQNEAQ (reference sequence). V was pared by 4 bases and J by 5 bases, with 11 bases between. Here the CDR3 reads CASSSPGGETQYF. In DNA, the CDR3 is TGTGCCAGCAGCTCTCCGGGCGGGGAGACCCAGTACTTC.

This clone was seen only once. The rearrangement links TRBV7-3 to TRBJ1-5, with no clear D. V dropped 2 bases and J dropped 3 bases, with 5 bases sitting between them. Per germline, CDR1 SGHTA and CDR2 FQGTGA. The CDR3 spans 13 residues. The chain's CDR3 is CASSLDNNQPQHF. The CDR3 DNA reads as TGTGCCAGCAGCTTAGACAACAATCAGCCCCAGCATTTT. The full variable domain, in which reference TRBV7-3 and TRBJ1-5 provide the parts outside the CDR3, is GAGVSQTPSNKVTEKGKYVELRCDPISGHTALYWYRQSLGQGPEFLIYFQGTGAADDSGLPNDRFFAVRPEGSVSTLKIQRTERGDSAVYLCASSLDNNQPQHFGDGTRLSIL.

The chain has TRBV29-1 and TRBJ1-2, with 7 bases fitting TRBD1. CDR1 SQVTM and CDR2 ANQGSEA come from the germline V gene. This CDR3 has 15 amino acids. V lost 3 bases and J lost 0; bases outside the gene matches: 7. CDR3 coding DNA: TGCAGCGTTGACGCTTACGGGACAGCTAACTATGGCTACACCTTC. This sequence encodes CSVDAYGTANYGYTF. Full variable domain (remainder filled in from reference TRBV29-1 and TRBJ1-2): SAVISQKPSRDICQRGTSLTIQCQVDSQVTMMFWYRQQPGQSLTLIATANQGSEATYESGFVIDKFPISRPNLTFSTLTVSNMSPEDSSIYLCSVDAYGTANYGYTFGSGTRLTVV.

In its sample, this clone was seen a few times. The CDR3 coding sequence is TGTGCCAGCAGCTTAGGGCGTCTAGCGGACCCAAGAGGCGAGCAGTTCTTC. This translates into CASSLGRLADPRGEQFF. V usage is TRBV11-3 and J usage is TRBJ2-1; 7 bases agree with TRBD2. Germline V gene sequence: CDR1 SGHNT, CDR2 YENEEA. The trim removed 1 base at V and 10 bases at J, leaving 16 bases unmatched. The CDR3 contains 17 residues.

The rearrangement links TRBV15 to TRBJ2-3; D is ambiguous. The CDR3 totals 16 residues. Germline V CDR1 and CDR2: LNHNV, YYDKDF (reference sequence). Trimming removed 1 base at V and 0 bases at J, with 11 bases between. CDR3 sequence: CATSRGSVASTDTQYF. For the CDR3, the DNA is TGTGCCACCAGCAGAGGGAGCGTAGCCAGCACAGATACGCAGTATTTT. Complete variable domain (other parts from reference TRBV15 and TRBJ2-3): DAMVIQNPRYQVTQFGKPVTLSCSQTLNHNVMYWYQQKSSQAPKLLFHYYDKDFNNEADTPDNFQSRRPNTSFCFLDIRSPGLGDTAMYLCATSRGSVASTDTQYFGPGTRLTVL.

This clone was seen a single time. The V call is TRBV2, the J call TRBJ2-7, with D perhaps matching TRBD2 (7 bases). The germline CDR1 and CDR2 sequences are SNHLY and FYNNEI. The CDR3 has 14 amino acids. With 5 bases removed from V and 5 bases from J, the gap between germline ends came to 16 bases. As DNA, the CDR3 is TGTGCCAGCAGTCAAGGGGGGGGCCTGGACGAGCAGTACTTC. Its protein is CASSQGGGLDEQYF.

The chain joins TRBV3-1 (or the pseudogene TRBV3-2) to TRBJ1-3; no reliable D call. The CDR3 extends over 16 amino acids. Deletions cut 4 bases from V and 0 bases from J, with 13 bases between. Per germline, CDR1 LGHDT and CDR2 YNNKEL (reference sequence). CDR3 in DNA: TGTGCCAGCAGCCTCAAGTGGGCAGGCTCTGGAAACACCATATATTTT. Amino acid sequence: CASSLKWAGSGNTIYF.

The rearrangement uses TRBV4-1 and TRBJ1-2; TRBD1 aligns across 7 bases. Germline V gene lookup returns CDR1 MGHRA and CDR2 YSYEKL. This CDR3 is 14 amino acids long. V lost 1 base to trimming and J lost 4 bases; unmatched junction nucleotides: 3. The DNA of the CDR3 is TGCGCCAGCAGCCAAGGGTCAGGGGGCTATGGCTACACCTTC. This codes for CASSQGSGGYGYTF.

The J gene is TRBJ2-7, the V gene TRBV3-1 (or the pseudogene TRBV3-2), with 11 bases aligning to TRBD2. Germline lookup yields CDR1 LGHDT and CDR2 YNNKEL (reference sequence). The CDR3 consists of 15 residues. V lost 4 bases and J lost 3; bases outside the gene matches: 5. The CDR3 sequence: CASSPLAGVVYEQYF. The CDR3 DNA reads TGTGCCAGCAGCCCACTAGCGGGAGTCGTCTACGAGCAGTACTTC.